This entry concerns a single T cell receptor (beta chain). The antigen is not known. These data are taken from a study of T cell responses to AZD1222 COVID-19 vaccine. Study outcomes and limitations: Donors, mostly white British, included more females; clonal diversity was possibly underestimated.

The assay was immunoSEQ multiplex PCR, and TCRdb's table has in-frame clones only and misses some. Here the sample spans about 140,000 clones, 80% to 90% being singletons. The CDR3 covers 15 residues. CDR1 and CDR2 (germline): LGHDT, YNNKEL (reference sequence). V was pared by 1 base and J by 4 bases, with 10 bases between. The chain combines TRBV3-1 (or the pseudogene TRBV3-2) with TRBJ2-2, with D unclear. The source material was peripheral blood, sampled on day 0 of AZD1222 vaccination. The source is an adult in good health. Here the CDR3 reads CASSQALLGTGELFF. For the CDR3, the DNA is TGTGCCAGCAGCCAAGCCTTACTGGGCACCGGGGAGCTGTTTTTT.